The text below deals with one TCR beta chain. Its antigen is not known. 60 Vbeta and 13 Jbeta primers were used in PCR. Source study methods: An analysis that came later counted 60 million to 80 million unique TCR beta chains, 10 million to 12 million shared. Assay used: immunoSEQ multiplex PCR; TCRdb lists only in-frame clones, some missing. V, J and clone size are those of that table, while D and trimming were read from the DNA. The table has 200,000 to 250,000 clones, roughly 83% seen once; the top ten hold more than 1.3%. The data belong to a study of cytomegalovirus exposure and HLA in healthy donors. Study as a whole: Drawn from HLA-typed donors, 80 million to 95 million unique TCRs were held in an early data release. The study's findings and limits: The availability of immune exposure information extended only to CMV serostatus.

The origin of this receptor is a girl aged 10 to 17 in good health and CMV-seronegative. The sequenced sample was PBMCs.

This CDR3 reads CAWSEGALGEQYF. The CDR3 DNA reads TGTGCCTGGAGTGAAGGAGCCCTTGGGGAGCAGTACTTC. The chain is built from TRBV30 and TRBJ2-5, with D perhaps TRBD2 (5 bases). V dropped 1 base and J dropped 11 bases, with 17 bases sitting between them. The CDR3 contains 13 residues. Germline loops: CDR1 GTSNPN, CDR2 SVGIG (reference sequence).